What follows is one T cell receptor (beta chain) and its context. Its matching antigen is unknown. This sample is drawn from a study of cytotoxic CD8 clonotypes in ibrutinib-treated CLL. Study as a whole: With a range of 6 to 36, the median treatment time before response samples were taken was approximately 11 months.

Profiling relied on immunoSEQ multiplex PCR, and the TCRdb table lists in-frame clones only, not all of them. The profile shows under 35,000 clones, about three quarters of them singletons. This CDR3 contains 11 residues. The V and J ends lost 5 bases and 3 bases respectively, with 5 bases between them. Germline V gene data show CDR1 as KGHSH and CDR2 as LQKENI. Genomic DNA in an amount of around 1.8 micrograms was extracted from cryopreserved PBMCs and used for the preparation of TCR beta libraries. General study points: Baseline-level clonality went beyond age-matched healthy donors and moved in step with circulating CD8+ T-cell counts.

The TCR sequence derives from a human donor with chronic lymphocytic leukemia. The source was PBMCs, collected after 24 months of ibrutinib treatment. The chain joins TRBV18 to TRBJ2-7; the D is unclear. The CDR3 spells CASSNDYEQYF. DNA of the CDR3: TGTGCCAGCTCAAACGACTACGAGCAGTACTTC.